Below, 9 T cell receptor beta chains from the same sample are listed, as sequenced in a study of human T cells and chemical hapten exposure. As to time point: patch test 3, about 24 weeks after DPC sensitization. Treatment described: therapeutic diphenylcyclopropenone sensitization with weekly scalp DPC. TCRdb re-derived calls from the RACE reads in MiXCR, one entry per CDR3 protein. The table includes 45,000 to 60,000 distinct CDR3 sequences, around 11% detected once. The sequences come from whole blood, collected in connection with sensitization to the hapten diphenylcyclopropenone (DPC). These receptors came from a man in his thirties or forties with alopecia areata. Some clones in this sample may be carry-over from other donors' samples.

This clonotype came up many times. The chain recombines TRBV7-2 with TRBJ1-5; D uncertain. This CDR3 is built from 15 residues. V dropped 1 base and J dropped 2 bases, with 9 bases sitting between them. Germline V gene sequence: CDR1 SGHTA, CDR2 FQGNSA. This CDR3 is CASSLVSVGNQPQHF. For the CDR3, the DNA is TGTGCCAGCAGCTTAGTGAGTGTAGGCAATCAGCCCCAGCATTTT.

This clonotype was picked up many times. CDR3 nucleotide sequence: TGTGCCAGCAGTGAAGCCTCCCTTCGAGAACGGGGGACCGGGGAGCTGTTTTTT. Encoded protein: CASSEASLRERGTGELFF. The chain couples TRBV2 to TRBJ2-2; perhaps TRBD2 as D (6 bases). Trimming removed 0 bases from V and 5 bases from J, with 19 bases in between. CDR3 size: 18 residues. Germline-derived CDR1 and CDR2 are SNHLY and FYNNEI.

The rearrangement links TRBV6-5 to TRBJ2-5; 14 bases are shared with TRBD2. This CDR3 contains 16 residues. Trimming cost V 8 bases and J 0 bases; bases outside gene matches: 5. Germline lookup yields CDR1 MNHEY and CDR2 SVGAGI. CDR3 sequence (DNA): TGTGCCAGCGGCCGGACTAGCGGGGGGAACCAAGAGACCCAGTACTTC. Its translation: CASGRTSGGNQETQYF.

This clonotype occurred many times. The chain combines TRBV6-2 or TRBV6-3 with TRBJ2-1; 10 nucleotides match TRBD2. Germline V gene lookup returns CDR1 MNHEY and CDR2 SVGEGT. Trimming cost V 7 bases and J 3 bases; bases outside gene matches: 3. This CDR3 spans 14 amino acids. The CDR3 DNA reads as TGTGCCAGCACCGGGACTAGCGACTACAATGAGCAGTTCTTC. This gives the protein CASTGTSDYNEQFF.

CDR3 sequence (DNA): TGTGCCAGCAGCTTAGTGGGACAGGGGGCCGGCTACACCTTC. Translated, it gives CASSLVGQGAGYTF. The chain uses TRBV7-9 and TRBJ1-2; 12 bases line up with TRBD1. The CDR3 is 14 residues long. J gave up 8 bases and V 1 base, and 2 bases lay outside the gene matches. Germline assignment: CDR1 SEHNR and CDR2 FQNEAQ (reference sequence).

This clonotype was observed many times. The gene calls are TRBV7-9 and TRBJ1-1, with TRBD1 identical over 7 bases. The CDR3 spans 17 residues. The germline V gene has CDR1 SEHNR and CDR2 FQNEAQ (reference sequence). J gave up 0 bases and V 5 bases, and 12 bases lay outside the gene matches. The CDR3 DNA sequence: TGTGCCAGCAGCCCCCGGGACAGCTTCCTTATGAACACTGAAGCTTTCTTT. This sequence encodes CASSPRDSFLMNTEAFF.

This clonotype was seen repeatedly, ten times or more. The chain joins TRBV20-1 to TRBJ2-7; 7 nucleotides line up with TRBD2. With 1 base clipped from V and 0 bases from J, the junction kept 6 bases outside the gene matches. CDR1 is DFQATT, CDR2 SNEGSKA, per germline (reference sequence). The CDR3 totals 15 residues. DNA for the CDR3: TGCAGTGCTAGAGGGGGAGGGGCCACCTCCTACGAGCAGTACTTC. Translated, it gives CSARGGGATSYEQYF.

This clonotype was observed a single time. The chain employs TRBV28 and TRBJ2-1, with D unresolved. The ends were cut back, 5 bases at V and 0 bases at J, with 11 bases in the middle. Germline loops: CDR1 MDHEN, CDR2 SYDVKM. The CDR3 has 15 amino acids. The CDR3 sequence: CASSNRRSSYNEQFF. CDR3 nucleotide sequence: TGTGCCAGCAGTAATAGGCGAAGCTCCTACAATGAGCAGTTCTTC.

The CDR3: CATSDPEQGSHNEQFF. Written as DNA, the CDR3 is TGTGCCACCAGTGATCCCGAACAGGGGTCCCACAATGAGCAGTTCTTC. This chain uses TRBV24-1 with TRBJ2-1; 7 bases are shared with TRBD1. In germline, CDR1 is KGHDR, CDR2 SFDVKD. The CDR3 runs 16 residues. V lost 3 bases to trimming and J lost 5 bases; unmatched junction nucleotides: 9.